The next 25 T cell receptor beta chains were all read from a single sample in a study of monozygotic twins with inflammatory bowel disease (dated by TCRdb to about 2019). The library was produced with 5' RACE. The run used an Illumina HiSeq 2500. The reads, reprocessed by TCRdb, yield one row per CDR3 protein sequence and no DNA. This sample's table carries around 380,000 distinct CDR3 sequences. The ten largest clones take up approximately 2.3% of the sample. Sequenced sample: blood. These receptors originate from a human donor with ulcerative colitis or Crohn's disease, or a healthy co-twin of an affected twin (not recorded which).

V is TRBV20-1 and J is TRBJ2-2; without DNA, the TCRdb call of TRBD1 cannot be checked. Per germline, CDR1 DFQATT and CDR2 SNEGSKA (reference sequence). The CDR3 has 13 residues. CDR3 amino acids: CSVPGFSTGELFF.

The J gene is TRBJ2-1, the V gene TRBV7-2; lacking DNA, the TRBD1 call made by TCRdb goes unchecked. The CDR3 has 16 residues. Germline V gives CDR1 SGHTA, CDR2 FQGNSA. This chain's CDR3 is CASSLPQSGAANEQFF.

V and J are TRBV5-1 and TRBJ2-7; the D gene TCRdb calls, TRBD1, cannot be checked with no DNA. The CDR3 loop spans 14 amino acids. Germline V gene lookup returns CDR1 SGHRS and CDR2 YFSETQ. The CDR3 here is CASSGRERTYEQYF. The complete variable domain, with remaining parts taken from reference TRBV5-1 and TRBJ2-7, reads KAGVTQTPRYLIKTRGQQVTLSCSPISGHRSVSWYQQTPGQGLQFLFEYFSETQRNKGNFPGRFSGRQFSNSRSEMNVSTLELGDSALYLCASSGRERTYEQYFGPGTRLTVT.

This chain uses TRBV7-3 with TRBJ2-1. The V gene's germline CDR1 is SGHTA and CDR2 FQGTGA. CDR3 size: 13 residues. CDR3 loop: CASSLYVSNEQFF.

V is TRBV6-2 or TRBV6-3 and J is TRBJ1-5. The CDR3 is 15 residues long. Germline CDR1 reads MNHEY; CDR2 reads SVGEGT. CDR3 protein: CASSYDGYSNQPQHF.

The chain carries TRBV6-2 or TRBV6-3 and TRBJ1-5; TCRdb's D call of TRBD1 is untestable without DNA. CDR3 length equals 15 residues. Germline CDR1 and CDR2: MNHEY and SVGEGT. The chain's CDR3 is CASSSGQGDNQPQHF.

The chain combines TRBV5-5 with TRBJ2-5; TCRdb returns TRBD2, unconfirmable since there is no DNA. This CDR3 is 14 amino acids long. In germline, CDR1 is SGHKS, CDR2 YYEKEE (reference sequence). CDR3 loop: CASSSPTSVETQYF.

The chain employs TRBV20-1 and TRBJ2-3; without DNA, the TCRdb call of TRBD2 cannot be checked. This CDR3 is built from 14 residues. From germline, CDR1 is DFQATT and CDR2 SNEGSKA (reference sequence). This CDR3 reads CSTSRGARTDTQYF.

This rearrangement joins TRBV6-1 to TRBJ1-1. The CDR3 runs 14 residues. Germline CDR1 is MNHNS and CDR2 is SASEGT. CDR3 loop: CASSVGLTNTEAFF.

The V and J genes are TRBV12-3 or TRBV12-4 and TRBJ1-2. CDR3 length: 15 residues. The CDR3 reads CASSLAPANNYGYTF.

The chain uses TRBV20-1 and TRBJ2-1; TCRdb calls TRBD1, which cannot be checked without DNA. Looked up from germline, CDR1 is DFQATT and CDR2 is SNEGSKA (reference sequence). The CDR3 sequence is 16 residues long. CDR3 sequence reads: CSAPKGGSGPYNEQFF.

The chain has TRBV29-1 and TRBJ1-2. This CDR3 is built from 14 residues. In germline, CDR1 is SQVTM, CDR2 ANQGSEA. The CDR3: CSAQSAGRNYGYTF.

This rearrangement joins TRBV6-6 to TRBJ2-2. The CDR3 consists of 12 residues. The V gene's germline CDR1 is MNHNY and CDR2 SVGAGI (reference sequence). The CDR3 spells CATLQVGGELFF.

V is TRBV15 and J is TRBJ1-2; TCRdb outputs TRBD1, but without DNA this stays unchecked. Germline V lookup: CDR1 LNHNV, CDR2 YYDKDF (reference sequence). The CDR3 is made up of 16 amino acids. The CDR3 protein is CATSSEVGTGRYGYTF.

The CDR3 loop is CSALLAGVGTDTQYF. The chain couples TRBV20-1 to TRBJ2-3; TCRdb's D gene call, TRBD2, goes unchecked for lack of DNA. CDR3 size: 15 residues. The germline CDR1 and CDR2 sequences are DFQATT and SNEGSKA (reference sequence).

The chain carries TRBV11-2 and TRBJ2-3; TCRdb calls TRBD1, which cannot be checked without DNA. Germline V CDR1 and CDR2: SGHAT, FQNNGV. The CDR3 loop spans 14 amino acids. The chain's CDR3 is CASSGGYATDTQYF.

This chain connects TRBV27 to TRBJ2-7. The CDR3 is 13 residues long. The germline V gene encodes CDR1 MNHEY and CDR2 SMNVEV (reference sequence). This CDR3 is CASSLTFVHEQYF.

The chain has TRBV20-1 and TRBJ2-5. Per germline, CDR1 DFQATT and CDR2 SNEGSKA (reference sequence). CDR3 length: 14 residues. The CDR3 reads CSVSASALRETQYF.

The chain couples TRBV20-1 to TRBJ2-5; TCRdb indicates TRBD2, and absent DNA this call remains unverified. The V gene's germline CDR1 is DFQATT and CDR2 SNEGSKA (reference sequence). CDR3 length equals 13 residues. CDR3 sequence reads: CSARGGFQETQYF.

The chain couples TRBV7-9 to TRBJ2-5; the TCRdb call, TRBD2, lacks DNA for checking. The CDR3 totals 16 residues. Germline values: CDR1 SEHNR, CDR2 FQNEAQ (reference sequence). CDR3 amino acids: CASSPRTSFGQETQYF. Variable domain in full (rest from reference TRBV7-9 and TRBJ2-5): DTGVSQNPRHKITKRGQNVTFRCDPISEHNRLYWYRQTLGQGPEFLTYFQNEAQLEKSRLLSDRFSAERPKGSFSTLEIQRTEQGDSAMYLCASSPRTSFGQETQYFGPGTRLLVL.

V and J are TRBV10-3 and TRBJ2-2; without DNA, the TCRdb call of TRBD1 cannot be checked. This CDR3 has 15 residues. CDR1 is ENHRY, CDR2 SYGVKD, per germline. The CDR3 here is CAISGTKGNTGELFF.

The chain recombines TRBV12-3 or TRBV12-4 with TRBJ2-7; lacking DNA, the TRBD1 call made by TCRdb goes unchecked. This CDR3 region has 15 residues. CDR3 in amino acids: CASSLAAGGSYEQYF.

The J gene is TRBJ2-3, the V gene TRBV20-1; the TCRdb call, TRBD2, lacks DNA for checking. The CDR3 is 11 amino acids. Germline-derived CDR1 and CDR2 are DFQATT and SNEGSKA (reference sequence). CDR3 protein: CSFSGPDTQYF.

The chain couples TRBV18 to TRBJ2-5. The CDR3 consists of 14 residues. Germline-derived CDR1 and CDR2 are KGHSH and LQKENI. Here the CDR3 reads CASSPTSSGETQYF.

The J gene is TRBJ2-4, the V gene TRBV20-1. The CDR3 sequence is 13 residues long. Germline V gives CDR1 DFQATT, CDR2 SNEGSKA (reference sequence). The CDR3 protein is CSARPLARNIQYF.